This TCR beta chain was found in a study of breast tumors, draining lymph nodes, adjacent tissues. The lymph nodes were axillary draining lymph nodes from breast cancer patients. This clonotype was observed many times. Its antigen remains unidentified. Study-wide findings and caveats: The lymph node origin of tumor T cells was framed as consistent with a hypothesis, not demonstrated. Tumor TCR diversity was below lymph nodes but above nontumor tissue. Compared with basal-like, luminal-like tumors shared significantly more repertoire with nontumor tissue. Findings are consistent with lymph node origin and intratumoral expansion of most tumor T cells.

TCRdb ran MiXCR on the multiplex PCR reads and lists one entry per CDR3 protein. The sample holds some 140,000 distinct CDR3 sequences, 21% seen once. This TCR was recovered from a female donor with breast cancer. Some clones in this sample may be carry-over from other donors' samples. Sequenced: axillary lymph node tissue.

The CDR3 DNA reads TGTGCCAGCAGCTTTGGGACAGCTTACTATGGCTACACCTTC. Encoded protein: CASSFGTAYYGYTF. The rearrangement joins TRBV5-6 to TRBJ1-2, with 7 bases identical to TRBD1. V trimming: 2 bases; J trimming: 3 bases; junction bases outside the gene matches: 4. The CDR3 is made up of 14 amino acids. CDR1 is SGHDT and CDR2 is YYEEEE in the germline V gene. Together with reference TRBV5-6 and TRBJ1-2, the CDR3 gives the full variable domain: DAGVTQSPTHLIKTRGQQVTLRCSPKSGHDTVSWYQQALGQGPQFIFQYYEEEERQRGNFPDRFSGHQFPNYSSELNVNALLLGDSALYLCASSFGTAYYGYTFGSGTRLTVV.